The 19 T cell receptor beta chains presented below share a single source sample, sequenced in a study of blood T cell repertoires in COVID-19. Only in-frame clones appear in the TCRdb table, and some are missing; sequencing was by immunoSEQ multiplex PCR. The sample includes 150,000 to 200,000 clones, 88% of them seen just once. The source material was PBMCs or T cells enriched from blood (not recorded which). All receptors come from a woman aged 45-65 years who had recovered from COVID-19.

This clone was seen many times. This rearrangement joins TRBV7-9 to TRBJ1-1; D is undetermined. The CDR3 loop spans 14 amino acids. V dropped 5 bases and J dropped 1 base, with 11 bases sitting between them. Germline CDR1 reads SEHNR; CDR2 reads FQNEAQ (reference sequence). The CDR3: CASSGRRGNTEAFF. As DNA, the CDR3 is TGTGCCAGCAGCGGTAGGCGGGGGAACACTGAAGCTTTCTTT.

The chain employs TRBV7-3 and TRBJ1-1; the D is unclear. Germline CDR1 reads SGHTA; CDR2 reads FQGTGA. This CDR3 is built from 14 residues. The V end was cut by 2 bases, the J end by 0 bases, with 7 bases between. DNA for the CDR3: TGTGCCAGCAGCTTATCGGGGTTGAACACTGAAGCTTTCTTT. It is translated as CASSLSGLNTEAFF. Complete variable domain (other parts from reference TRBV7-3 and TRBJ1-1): GAGVSQTPSNKVTEKGKYVELRCDPISGHTALYWYRQSLGQGPEFLIYFQGTGAADDSGLPNDRFFAVRPEGSVSTLKIQRTERGDSAVYLCASSLSGLNTEAFFGQGTRLTVV.

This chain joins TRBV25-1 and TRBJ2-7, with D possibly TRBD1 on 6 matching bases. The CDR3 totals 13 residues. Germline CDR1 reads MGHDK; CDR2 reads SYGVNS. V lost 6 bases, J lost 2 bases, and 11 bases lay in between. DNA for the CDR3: TGTGCCAGCAGCTGGACAGCCGCCTACGAGCAGTACTTC. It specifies CASSWTAAYEQYF.

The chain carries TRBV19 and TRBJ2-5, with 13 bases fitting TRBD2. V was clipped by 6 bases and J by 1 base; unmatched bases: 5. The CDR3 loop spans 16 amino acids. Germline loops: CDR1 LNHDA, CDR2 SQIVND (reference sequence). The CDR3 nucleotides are TGTGCCAGTAGCCTTGGACTAGCGGGGGTCCAAGAGACCCAGTACTTC. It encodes CASSLGLAGVQETQYF. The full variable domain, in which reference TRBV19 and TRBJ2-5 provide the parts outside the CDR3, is DGGITQSPKYLFRKEGQNVTLSCEQNLNHDAMYWYRQDPGQGLRLIYYSQIVNDFQKGDIAEGYSVSREKKESFPLTVTSAQKNPTAFYLCASSLGLAGVQETQYFGPGTRLLVL.

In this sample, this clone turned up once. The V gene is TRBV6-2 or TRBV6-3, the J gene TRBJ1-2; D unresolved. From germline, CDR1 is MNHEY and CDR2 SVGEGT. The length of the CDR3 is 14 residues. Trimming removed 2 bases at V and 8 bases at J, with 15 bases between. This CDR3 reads CASSYQFTIGGYTF. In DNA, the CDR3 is TGTGCCAGCAGTTACCAGTTCACGATCGGGGGCTACACCTTC.

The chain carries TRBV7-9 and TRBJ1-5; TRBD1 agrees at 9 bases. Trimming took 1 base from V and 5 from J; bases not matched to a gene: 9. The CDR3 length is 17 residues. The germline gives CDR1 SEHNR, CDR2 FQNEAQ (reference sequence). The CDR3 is CASSLVRDRVIYQPQHF. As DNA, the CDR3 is TGTGCCAGCAGCTTAGTACGGGACAGGGTGATCTATCAGCCCCAGCATTTT.

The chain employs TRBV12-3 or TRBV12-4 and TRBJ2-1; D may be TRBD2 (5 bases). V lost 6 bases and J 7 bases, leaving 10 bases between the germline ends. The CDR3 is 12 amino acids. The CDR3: CASSPSGNEQFF. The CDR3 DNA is TGTGCCAGCAGCCCCTCGGGGAATGAGCAGTTCTTC.

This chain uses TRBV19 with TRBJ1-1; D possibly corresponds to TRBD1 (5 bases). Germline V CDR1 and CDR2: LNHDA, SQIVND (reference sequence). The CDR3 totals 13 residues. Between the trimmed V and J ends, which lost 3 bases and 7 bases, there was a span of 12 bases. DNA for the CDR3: TGTGCCAGTAGTATGCAGGGTGCAAGTGAAGCTTTCTTT. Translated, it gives CASSMQGASEAFF. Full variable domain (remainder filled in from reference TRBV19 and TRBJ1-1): DGGITQSPKYLFRKEGQNVTLSCEQNLNHDAMYWYRQDPGQGLRLIYYSQIVNDFQKGDIAEGYSVSREKKESFPLTVTSAQKNPTAFYLCASSMQGASEAFFGQGTRLTVV.

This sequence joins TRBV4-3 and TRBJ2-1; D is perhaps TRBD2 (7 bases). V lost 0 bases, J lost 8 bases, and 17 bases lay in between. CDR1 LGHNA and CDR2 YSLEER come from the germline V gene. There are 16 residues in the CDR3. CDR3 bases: TGCGCCAGCAGCCAAGATCGGAGGGGGGGCCTATATGAGCAGTTCTTC. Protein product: CASSQDRRGGLYEQFF.

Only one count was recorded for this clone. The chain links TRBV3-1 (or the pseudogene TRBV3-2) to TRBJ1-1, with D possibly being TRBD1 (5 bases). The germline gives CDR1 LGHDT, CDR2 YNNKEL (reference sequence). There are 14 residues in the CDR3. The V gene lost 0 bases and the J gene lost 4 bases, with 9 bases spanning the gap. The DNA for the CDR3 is TGTGCCAGCAGCCAAGATCGAAGGGGCACTGAAGCTTTCTTT. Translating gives CASSQDRRGTEAFF.

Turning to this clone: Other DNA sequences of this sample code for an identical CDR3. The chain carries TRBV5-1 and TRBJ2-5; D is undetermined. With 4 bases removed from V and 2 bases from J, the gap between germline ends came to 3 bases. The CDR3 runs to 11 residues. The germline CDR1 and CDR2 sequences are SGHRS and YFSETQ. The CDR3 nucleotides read TGCGCCAGCAGCCAACAAGAGACCCAGTACTTC. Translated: CASSQQETQYF.

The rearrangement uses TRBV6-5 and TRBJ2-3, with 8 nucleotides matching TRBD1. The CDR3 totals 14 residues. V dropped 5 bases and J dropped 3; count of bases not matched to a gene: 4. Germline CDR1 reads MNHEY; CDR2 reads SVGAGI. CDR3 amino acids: CASSPGDRTDTQYF. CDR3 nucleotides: TGTGCCAGCAGTCCGGGGGACAGGACAGATACGCAGTATTTT.

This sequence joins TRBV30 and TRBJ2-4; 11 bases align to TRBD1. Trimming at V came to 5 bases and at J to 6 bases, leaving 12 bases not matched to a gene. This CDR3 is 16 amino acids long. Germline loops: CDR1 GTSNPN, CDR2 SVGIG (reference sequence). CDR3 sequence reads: CAWSKGQGGSGNIQYF. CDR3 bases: TGTGCCTGGTCGAAGGGACAGGGGGGTTCAGGAAACATTCAGTACTTC.

The CDR3 sequence is CAITPINNYGYTF. CDR3 DNA sequence: TGTGCCATCACCCCTATTAATAACTATGGCTACACCTTC. The genes are TRBV10-3 and TRBJ1-2; no reliable D call. Trimming took off 7 bases at V and 1 base at J, with 10 bases between the two ends. Germline assignment: CDR1 ENHRY and CDR2 SYGVKD. There are 13 residues in the CDR3.

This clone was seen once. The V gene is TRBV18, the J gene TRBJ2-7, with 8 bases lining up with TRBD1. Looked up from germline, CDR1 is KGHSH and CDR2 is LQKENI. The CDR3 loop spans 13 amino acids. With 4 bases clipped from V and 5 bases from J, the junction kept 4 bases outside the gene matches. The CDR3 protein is CASSRDRFNEQYF. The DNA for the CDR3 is TGTGCCAGCTCACGGGACAGGTTCAACGAGCAGTACTTC.

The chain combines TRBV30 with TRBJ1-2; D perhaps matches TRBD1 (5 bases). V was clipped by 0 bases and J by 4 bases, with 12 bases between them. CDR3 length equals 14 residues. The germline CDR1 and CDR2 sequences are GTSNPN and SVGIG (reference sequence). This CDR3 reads CAWSVSGKGYGYTF. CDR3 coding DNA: TGTGCCTGGAGTGTGTCAGGGAAGGGCTATGGCTACACCTTC.

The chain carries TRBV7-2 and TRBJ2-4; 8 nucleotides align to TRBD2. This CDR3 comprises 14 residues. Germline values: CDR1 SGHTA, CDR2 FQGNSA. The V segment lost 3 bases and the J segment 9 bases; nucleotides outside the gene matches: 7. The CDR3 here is CASSFSSGNPIQYF. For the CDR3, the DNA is TGTGCCAGCAGCTTCAGTAGCGGGAATCCCATTCAGTACTTC.

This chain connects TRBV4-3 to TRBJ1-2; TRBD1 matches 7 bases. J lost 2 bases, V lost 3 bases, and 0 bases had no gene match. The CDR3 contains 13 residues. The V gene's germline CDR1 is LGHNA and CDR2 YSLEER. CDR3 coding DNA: TGCGCCAGCAGCCAGGGACAGAACTATGGCTACACCTTC. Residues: CASSQGQNYGYTF.

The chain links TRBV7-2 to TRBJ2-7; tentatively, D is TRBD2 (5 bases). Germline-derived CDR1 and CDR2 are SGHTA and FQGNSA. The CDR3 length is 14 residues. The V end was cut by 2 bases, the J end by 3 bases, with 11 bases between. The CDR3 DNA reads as TGTGCCAGCAGCTTACGCGGAGGCCGCTACGAGCAGTACTTC. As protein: CASSLRGGRYEQYF.